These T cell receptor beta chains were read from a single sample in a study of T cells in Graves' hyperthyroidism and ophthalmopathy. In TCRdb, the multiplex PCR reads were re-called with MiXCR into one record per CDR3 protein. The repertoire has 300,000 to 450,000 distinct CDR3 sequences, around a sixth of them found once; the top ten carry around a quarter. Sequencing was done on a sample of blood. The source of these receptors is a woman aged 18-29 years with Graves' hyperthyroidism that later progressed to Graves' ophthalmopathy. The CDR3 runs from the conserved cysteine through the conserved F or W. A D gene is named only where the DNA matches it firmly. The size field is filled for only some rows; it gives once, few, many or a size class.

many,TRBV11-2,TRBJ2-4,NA,CASSFNREGIQYF,TGTGCCAGCAGCTTTAACAGGGAGGGCATTCAGTACTTC
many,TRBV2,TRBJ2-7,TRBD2,CASSESETSGRAIRRYEQYF,TGTGCCAGCAGTGAATCGGAGACTAGCGGGAGGGCCATTCGTCGGTACGAGCAGTACTTC
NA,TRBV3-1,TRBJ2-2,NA,CASSQSRSHGTGELFF,TGTGCCAGCAGCCAATCCCGGTCCCACGGCACCGGGGAGCTGTTTTTT
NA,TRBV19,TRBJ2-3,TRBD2,CASRGIEGGSSPDTQYF,TGTGCCAGTAGGGGAATTGAAGGCGGGAGCAGTCCAGATACGCAGTATTTT
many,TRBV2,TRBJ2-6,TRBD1,CASSQTFGQGDSGANVLTF,TGTGCCAGCAGTCAAACGTTTGGACAGGGGGACTCTGGGGCCAACGTCCTGACTTTC
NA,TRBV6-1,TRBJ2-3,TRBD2,CASSATSGISDTQYF,TGTGCCAGCAGCGCGACTAGCGGAATATCAGATACGCAGTATTTT
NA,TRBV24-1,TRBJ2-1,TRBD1,CATRQGDGDEQFF,TGTGCCACCCGACAGGGTGATGGGGATGAGCAGTTCTTC
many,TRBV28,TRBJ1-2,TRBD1,CASSFATRTGGGDGYTF,TGTGCCAGCAGTTTCGCAACGAGAACAGGGGGCGGCGATGGCTACACCTTC
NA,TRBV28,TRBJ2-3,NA,CATDPDSLTDTQYF,TGTGCCACTGATCCGGACTCCCTCACAGATACGCAGTATTTT
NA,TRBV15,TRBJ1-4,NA,CATSRGATNEKLFF,TGTGCCACCAGCAGAGGGGCAACTAATGAAAAACTGTTTTTT
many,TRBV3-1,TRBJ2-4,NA,CASSSLATVNIQYF,TGTGCCAGCAGCTCATTGGCGACAGTTAACATTCAGTACTTC
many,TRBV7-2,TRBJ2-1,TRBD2,CASSLHLGLAGGNEQFF,TGTGCCAGCAGCTTACATTTGGGACTAGCGGGAGGGAATGAGCAGTTCTTC
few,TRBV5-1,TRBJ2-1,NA,CASSPLGPNEQFF,TGCGCCAGCAGCCCGCTAGGACCCAATGAGCAGTTCTTC
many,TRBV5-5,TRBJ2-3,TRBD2,CASSDGLAGLADTQYF,TGTGCCAGCAGCGACGGACTAGCGGGTTTGGCAGATACGCAGTATTTT
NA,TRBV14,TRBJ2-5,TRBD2,CASSRGTSGSSRETQYF,TGTGCCAGCAGCCGGGGGACTAGCGGGAGTAGTAGGGAGACCCAGTACTTC
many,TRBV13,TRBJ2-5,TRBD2,CASSSRTSGSKETQYF,TGTGCCAGCAGTTCACGGACTAGCGGGAGTAAAGAGACCCAGTACTTC
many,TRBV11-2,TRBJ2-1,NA,CASTALTRSSEQFF,TGTGCCAGCACCGCCTTGACCCGCTCTAGTGAGCAGTTCTTC
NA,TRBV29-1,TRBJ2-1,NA,CSVLPLASLYNEQFF,TGCAGCGTCCTCCCCCTAGCTTCCCTTTACAATGAGCAGTTCTTC
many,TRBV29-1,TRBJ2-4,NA,CSVGGQGGNIQYF,TGCAGCGTCGGGGGGCAGGGTGGGAACATTCAGTACTTC
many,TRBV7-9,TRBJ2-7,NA,CASSTPANTYEQYF,TGTGCCAGCAGCACCCCGGCGAACACCTACGAGCAGTACTTC
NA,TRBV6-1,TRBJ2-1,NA,CASSFLSALATSYNEQFF,TGTGCCAGCAGTTTCCTATCGGCCCTTGCCACCTCCTACAATGAGCAGTTCTTC
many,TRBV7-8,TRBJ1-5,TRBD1,CASSVRDREDQPQHF,TGTGCCAGCAGCGTCCGGGACAGGGAAGACCAGCCCCAGCATTTT
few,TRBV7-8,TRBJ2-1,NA,CASSPLPLRARSYNEQFF,TGTGCCAGCAGCCCCCTCCCGTTGCGGGCTCGCTCCTACAATGAGCAGTTCTTC
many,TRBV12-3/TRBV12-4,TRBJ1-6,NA,CASSFRPTRSPLHF,TGTGCCAGCAGTTTTAGGCCAACTCGTTCACCCCTCCACTTT
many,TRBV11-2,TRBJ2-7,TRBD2,CASSPSTSPFYEQYF,TGTGCCAGCAGCCCCTCGACTAGCCCCTTTTACGAGCAGTACTTC
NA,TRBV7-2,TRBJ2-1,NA,CASGTLGLLYNEQFF,TGTGCCAGCGGTACACTCGGGCTATTATACAATGAGCAGTTCTTC
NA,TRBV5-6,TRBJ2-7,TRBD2,CASSLDTLAGDYEQYF,TGTGCCAGCAGCTTGGATACCCTAGCGGGAGATTACGAGCAGTACTTC
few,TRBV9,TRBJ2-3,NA,CASSVVGTDTQYF,TGTGCCAGCAGCGTAGTAGGCACAGATACGCAGTATTTT
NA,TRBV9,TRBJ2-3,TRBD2,CASSVGLAGGDTQYF,TGTGCCAGCAGCGTGGGACTAGCGGGAGGAGATACGCAGTATTTT
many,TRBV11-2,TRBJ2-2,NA,CASRSAGRANTGELFF,TGTGCCAGCAGAAGTGCTGGACGGGCGAACACCGGGGAGCTGTTTTTT
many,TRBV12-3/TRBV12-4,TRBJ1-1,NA,CASRPDRLNTEAFF,TGTGCCAGCAGGCCCGACAGGCTGAACACTGAAGCTTTCTTT
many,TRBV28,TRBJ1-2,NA,CASSLWQGNYGYTF,TGTGCCAGCAGTTTATGGCAGGGTAACTATGGCTACACCTTC
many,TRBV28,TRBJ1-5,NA,CASSFRGRGNQPQHF,TGTGCCAGCAGTTTTAGGGGCAGGGGTAATCAGCCCCAGCATTTT
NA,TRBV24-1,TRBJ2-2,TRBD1,CATSDSRTGSGRELFF,TGTGCCACCAGTGATTCACGGACAGGGTCGGGCAGGGAGCTGTTTTTT
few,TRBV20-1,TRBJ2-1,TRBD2,CSARDRGLARRDEQFF,TGCAGTGCTAGAGATCGGGGACTAGCGAGGCGCGATGAGCAGTTCTTC
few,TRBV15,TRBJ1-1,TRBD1,CATSRAGGRNTEAFF,TGTGCCACCAGCAGAGCAGGGGGCCGGAACACTGAAGCTTTCTTT
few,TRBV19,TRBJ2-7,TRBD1,CASTKRDSSEQYF,TGTGCCAGTACCAAACGGGACAGCTCAGAGCAGTACTTC
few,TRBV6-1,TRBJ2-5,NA,CASTRTEGLWETQYF,TGTGCCAGCACCCGAACCGAGGGATTATGGGAGACCCAGTACTTC
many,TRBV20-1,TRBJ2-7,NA,CSAMPGPGGYEQYF,TGCAGTGCCATGCCGGGACCCGGGGGCTACGAGCAGTACTTC
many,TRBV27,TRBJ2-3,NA,CASSLIGTVDTQYF,TGTGCCAGCAGTTTAATAGGAACTGTAGATACGCAGTATTTT
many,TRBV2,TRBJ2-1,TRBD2,CASNRLAPSYNEQFF,TGTGCCAGCAATAGACTAGCGCCTTCCTACAATGAGCAGTTCTTC
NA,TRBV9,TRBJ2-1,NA,CASSGSSNLRTLGEQFF,TGTGCCAGCAGCGGGTCTAGCAATCTAAGGACCTTGGGGGAGCAGTTCTTC
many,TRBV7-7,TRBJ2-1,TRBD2,CASSLVAGAPYNEQFF,TGTGCTAGCAGCTTAGTGGCGGGAGCCCCCTACAATGAGCAGTTCTTC
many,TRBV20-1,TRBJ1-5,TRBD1,CSARDWTGGRQPQHF,TGCAGTGCTAGAGATTGGACAGGGGGACGTCAGCCCCAGCATTTT
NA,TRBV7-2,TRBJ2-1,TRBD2,CASSVWVLAGGAGGNEQFF,TGTGCCAGCAGTGTATGGGTACTAGCGGGTGGGGCGGGTGGCAATGAGCAGTTCTTC
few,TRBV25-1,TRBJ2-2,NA,CASSRGDHTGELFF,TGTGCCAGCAGTAGAGGGGATCACACCGGGGAGCTGTTTTTT